This T cell receptor (beta chain) stems from a study of OX40 agonist ivuxolimab in advanced cancers. The overall study: Ivuxolimab, which patients received intravenously every 2 weeks, was dosed at 0.01 to 10 mg/kg.

Sequenced by immunoSEQ multiplex PCR; TCRdb stores in-frame clones only, minus some. The data show 50,000 to 75,000 clones, 82% seen once. Germline V CDR1 and CDR2: MNHNS, SASEGT. V lost 3 bases to trimming and J lost 5 bases; unmatched junction nucleotides: 6. The CDR3 extends over 14 amino acids. The sample here was CD4+ or CD8+ T cells sorted from blood, taken in a trial of the OX40 agonist ivuxolimab. V gene TRBV6-1 combines with J gene TRBJ2-5, with 7 positions matching TRBD2. This TCR was recovered from an adult with an advanced solid tumor such as melanoma, head and neck, liver or kidney cancer. The CDR3: CASSEDPGRETQYF. In nucleotides, the CDR3 is TGTGCCAGCAGTGAGGACCCCGGGAGGGAGACCCAGTACTTC.